One sample yielded the 23 T cell receptor beta chains listed below, sequenced in a study of T cells expressing NK-cell markers. TCRdb reprocessed the 5' RACE reads and keeps a single row for each CDR3 protein, giving no DNA. This listing includes about 120,000 distinct CDR3 sequences. The specimen was blood T cells: a sorted CD56 or NKG2C T cell subset, CD4+ or CD8+ T cells, or bulk PBMC T cells (not recorded which). These receptors were taken from a woman between 18 and 70 years old in good health.

V and J are TRBV30 and TRBJ2-6; with no DNA, the TCRdb D assignment of TRBD1 cannot be verified. This CDR3 has 15 residues. The germline gives CDR1 GTSNPN, CDR2 SVGIG (reference sequence). CDR3: CAWESGGKWANVLTF. The entire variable domain, with the rest obtained from reference TRBV30 and TRBJ2-6, is as follows: SQTIHQWPATLVQPVGSPLSLECTVEGTSNPNLYWYRQAAGRGLQLLFYSVGIGQISSEVPQNLSASRPQDRQFILSSKKLLLSDSGFYLCAWESGGKWANVLTFGAGSRLTVL.

This chain uses TRBV28 with TRBJ2-7; no DNA is available, so the TRBD1 call from TCRdb remains unchecked. Germline V CDR1 and CDR2: MDHEN, SYDVKM. This CDR3 is 12 amino acids long. The CDR3 is CASSGTVYEQYF.

This chain connects TRBV5-6 to TRBJ2-1. Germline values: CDR1 SGHDT, CDR2 YYEEEE. The CDR3 is 13 residues long. CDR3 in amino acids: CASSLDVDNEQFF.

This chain uses TRBV5-1 with TRBJ1-2. Per germline, CDR1 SGHRS and CDR2 YFSETQ. This CDR3 spans 15 amino acids. This CDR3 is CASSVGETGNYGYTF.

V gene TRBV9 combines with J gene TRBJ2-5; checking the TCRdb D call of TRBD2 is not possible without DNA. Germline CDR1 is SGDLS and CDR2 is YYNGEE. This CDR3 has 15 residues. The CDR3 reads CASSSSGRGQETQYF.

This chain joins TRBV4-2 and TRBJ2-3. CDR3 size: 14 residues. The germline V gene encodes CDR1 LGHNA and CDR2 YNFKEQ. The chain's CDR3 is CASQTGASTDTQYF.

The CDR3 sequence: CASSRGTPGYTF. The chain recombines TRBV2 with TRBJ1-2; with no DNA, the TCRdb D assignment of TRBD1 cannot be verified. The germline V gene has CDR1 SNHLY and CDR2 FYNNEI. The CDR3 consists of 12 residues.

The chain has TRBV13 and TRBJ2-7. The germline V gene has CDR1 PRHDT and CDR2 FYEKMQ (reference sequence). The CDR3 is 14 residues long. CDR3 sequence: CASTYRGGPDEQYF.

CDR3 sequence reads: CRGTSWAKNIQYF. The V and J genes are TRBV20-1 and TRBJ2-4; the D call of TRBD2 rests on TCRdb alone, since no DNA is present to check it. CDR1 is DFQATT and CDR2 is SNEGSKA in the germline V gene (reference sequence). CDR3 length: 13 amino acids.

The chain carries TRBV7-2 and TRBJ2-5. Germline values: CDR1 SGHTA, CDR2 FQGNSA. The CDR3 has 14 amino acids. The CDR3 protein is CASSLVGTQETQYF.

The V and J genes are TRBV4-3 and TRBJ2-5. The CDR3 contains 13 residues. Germline V gene data show CDR1 as LGHNA and CDR2 as YSLEER. The CDR3 loop is CASSQFGVGTQYF.

The V and J genes are TRBV7-6 and TRBJ2-1; TCRdb proposes TRBD2, but this gene call is untestable without DNA. The CDR3 loop spans 19 amino acids. The germline V gene encodes CDR1 SGHVS and CDR2 FNYEAQ. The CDR3 is CASSLVVASGRETYNEQFF.

The chain uses TRBV29-1 and TRBJ2-7. This CDR3 region has 13 residues. Germline CDR1 is SQVTM and CDR2 is ANQGSEA. The chain's CDR3 is CSVEAGGPYEQYF.

The rearrangement joins TRBV12-3 or TRBV12-4 to TRBJ2-5; TCRdb's D call of TRBD2 is untestable without DNA. There are 14 residues in the CDR3. The CDR3 loop reads CASSTGGAGETQYF.

This chain uses TRBV29-1 with TRBJ1-1; the D gene TCRdb calls, TRBD1, cannot be checked with no DNA. CDR1 SQVTM and CDR2 ANQGSEA come from the germline V gene. The CDR3 is 14 amino acids. The CDR3 loop reads CSALPGTGHTEAFF.

The CDR3 is CASSIGALNQPQHF. The J gene is TRBJ1-5, the V gene TRBV19. This CDR3 region has 14 residues. The germline V gene encodes CDR1 LNHDA and CDR2 SQIVND (reference sequence).

This rearrangement joins TRBV20-1 to TRBJ2-5; lacking DNA, the TRBD1 call made by TCRdb goes unchecked. The germline gives CDR1 DFQATT, CDR2 SNEGSKA (reference sequence). The CDR3 contains 13 residues. The CDR3 is CSARRQGQETQYF.

The CDR3 loop reads CSVGLTGELFF. The rearrangement links TRBV29-1 to TRBJ2-2. The CDR3 has 11 amino acids. Germline V CDR1 and CDR2: SQVTM, ANQGSEA.

This chain connects TRBV7-6 to TRBJ1-6; TCRdb's assignment of TRBD1 cannot be checked, as there is no DNA. Looked up from germline, CDR1 is SGHVS and CDR2 is FNYEAQ. The CDR3 is made up of 13 amino acids. The CDR3 spells CATGTGRNSPLHF.

V usage is TRBV1 and J usage is TRBJ1-5; TCRdb names TRBD1, which stays unverified in the absence of DNA. TRBV1 is described as a pseudogene. The CDR3 totals 15 residues. This chain's CDR3 is CTSSQGGGYNQPQHF.

This chain links TRBV7-8 with TRBJ1-6. The CDR3 totals 16 residues. Looked up from germline, CDR1 is SGHVS and CDR2 is FQNEAQ. The CDR3 region is CASSLAEGSYNSPLHF.

J is TRBJ2-5 and V is TRBV13; TCRdb names TRBD1, which stays unverified in the absence of DNA. Germline V gene lookup returns CDR1 PRHDT and CDR2 FYEKMQ (reference sequence). The CDR3 covers 15 residues. Here the CDR3 reads CASSLGVTGLETQYF.

CDR3 in amino acids: CSARQGTSTEAFF. The chain links TRBV20-1 to TRBJ1-1; there is no DNA to check the TCRdb D call of TRBD1. Germline values: CDR1 DFQATT, CDR2 SNEGSKA (reference sequence). The CDR3 totals 13 residues.